Following are 32 T cell receptor beta chains from one sample sequenced in a study of T cells in Graves' hyperthyroidism and ophthalmopathy. RNA transcripts provided the source from which TCR beta CDR3 regions were amplified. In the first-round RT-PCR of the TCR CDR3, the HTBI primer set was used. TCRdb reprocessed the multiplex PCR reads via MiXCR and lists one record per CDR3 protein. The data show roughly 30,000 distinct CDR3 sequences, 40% to 55% seen once. The sequenced sample consisted of blood. The source is a woman between 25 and 40 years old with Graves' hyperthyroidism.

V and J are TRBV20-1 and TRBJ2-3; maybe TRBD2 (6 bases). Germline V gives CDR1 DFQATT, CDR2 SNEGSKA (reference sequence). The V gene lost 3 bases and the J gene lost 11 bases, with 18 bases spanning the gap. This CDR3 is 13 amino acids long. In DNA form, the CDR3 reads TGCAGTGCTAGGGGTGGAGGGAGCAATGAGCAGTATTTT. It translates to CSARGGGSNEQYF.

About this clonotype itself: Since no conserved phenylalanine or tryptophan closes the CDR3, a read error is the likely cause. The CDR3 nucleotides read TGCGCCAGCAACTGGGGGACCGGGACAGCTACAACCGGGGAGCTGTTTTTG. Its protein is CASNWGTGTATTGELFL. The V call is TRBV5-1, the J call TRBJ2-2, with 7 bases matching TRBD1. The CDR3 has 17 amino acids. CDR1 SGHRS and CDR2 YFSETQ come from the germline V gene. Unmatched junction bases numbered 16, after V lost 6 bases and J lost 5 bases.

This clonotype was seen ten or more times. The V gene is TRBV19, the J gene TRBJ2-4; D is tentatively TRBD1 or TRBD2 (7 bases each). The length of the CDR3 is 14 residues. The V gene lost 9 bases and the J gene lost 0 bases, with 12 bases spanning the gap. CDR1 and CDR2 from the germline V gene are LNHDA and SQIVND (reference sequence). The CDR3 DNA reads as TGTGCCAGCCAGGGGGGGCGAGCCAAAAACATTCAGTACTTC. As protein: CASQGGRAKNIQYF.

This clonotype was detected ten times or more. This chain joins TRBV6-4 and TRBJ2-5, with TRBD1 matching 7 bases. V lost 6 bases to trimming and J lost 4 bases; unmatched junction nucleotides: 8. The CDR3 totals 14 residues. The germline V gene has CDR1 MRHNA and CDR2 SNTAGT. CDR3 coding DNA: TGTGCCAGCAGGCGACAGGGCGGTGTAGAGACCCAGTACTTC. It codes for CASRRQGGVETQYF.

In its sample, this clonotype ranks as medium-sized. The chain joins TRBV7-9 to TRBJ2-1; tentatively, D is TRBD2 (6 bases). V lost 2 bases and J 13 bases, leaving 12 bases between the germline ends. Germline loops: CDR1 SEHNR, CDR2 FQNEAQ (reference sequence). The CDR3 loop spans 12 amino acids. The CDR3 here is CASSLTGEIQFF. The CDR3 DNA reads as TGTGCCAGCAGCTTAACGGGGGAGATTCAGTTCTTC.

CDR3 in amino acids: CASSLVAGAGANVLTF. CDR3 coding DNA: TGCGCCAGCAGCTTGGTGGCAGGGGCTGGGGCCAACGTCCTGACTTTC. This chain connects TRBV5-1 to TRBJ2-6, with a weak D call TRBD1 (6 bases). The ends were cut back, 0 bases at V and 2 bases at J, with 9 bases in the middle. The germline V gene has CDR1 SGHRS and CDR2 YFSETQ. CDR3 length: 16 residues. Filled out from reference TRBV5-1 and TRBJ2-6, the complete variable domain reads KAGVTQTPRYLIKTRGQQVTLSCSPISGHRSVSWYQQTPGQGLQFLFEYFSETQRNKGNFPGRFSGRQFSNSRSEMNVSTLELGDSALYLCASSLVAGAGANVLTFGAGSRLTVL.

This clonotype showed up many times. This chain uses TRBV4-1 with TRBJ1-1, with TRBD1 as a possible D gene (6 bases). The CDR3 length is 13 residues. V dropped 4 bases and J dropped 10 bases, with 16 bases sitting between them. CDR1 is MGHRA, CDR2 YSYEKL, per germline. The CDR3 is CASSLSAGATAFF. As DNA, the CDR3 is TGCGCCAGCAGCCTTTCGGCGGGGGCTACAGCTTTCTTT.

About this clonotype: The germline gene is not matched at one end of the junction; a read error may be the cause. This chain joins TRBV5-1 and TRBJ1-1, with D possibly being TRBD1 (6 bases). The CDR3 has 13 residues. The germline V gene has CDR1 SGHRS and CDR2 YFSETQ. The CDR3 is CASSSTQGSEAFF. In DNA form, the CDR3 reads TGTGCCAGCAGCTCGACACAGGGTTCTGAAGCTTTCTTT.

The chain is built from TRBV20-1 and TRBJ2-1; either TRBD1 or TRBD2 may supply D (5 bases each). Trimming removed 6 bases at V and 10 bases at J, with 13 bases between. Germline V gene data show CDR1 as DFQATT and CDR2 as SNEGSKA (reference sequence). The CDR3 runs 11 residues. The CDR3 is CSALLGVEQFF. In nucleotides, the CDR3 is TGCAGTGCCCTCTTGGGGGTCGAGCAGTTCTTC.

This clonotype was seen only a few times. The chain links TRBV2 to TRBJ2-2; 11 positions agree with TRBD2. This CDR3 comprises 17 residues. The germline CDR1 and CDR2 sequences are SNHLY and FYNNEI. V shed 6 bases, J shed 1 base, and the junction held 7 bases outside the gene matches. The CDR3 protein is CASSRGGTSGNTGELFF. Here the CDR3 DNA reads TGTGCCAGCAGCCGTGGCGGGACTAGCGGGAACACCGGGGAGCTGTTTTTT.

The chain is built from TRBV29-1 and TRBJ2-5; 10 bases align to TRBD1. The CDR3 spans 15 residues. Germline CDR1 reads SQVTM; CDR2 reads ANQGSEA. Trimming at V came to 6 bases and at J to 4 bases, leaving 11 bases not matched to a gene. This CDR3 reads CSVESGTGAPETQYF. Written as DNA, the CDR3 is TGCAGCGTGGAATCCGGGACAGGGGCTCCAGAGACCCAGTACTTC.

With regard to this clonotype: No conserved phenylalanine or tryptophan ends this CDR3, so it is likely a read error. The chain links TRBV6-1 to TRBJ2-1; no definite D call. Germline loops: CDR1 MNHNS, CDR2 SASEGT. The CDR3 totals 10 residues. Trimming took off 8 bases at V and 9 bases at J, with 8 bases between the two ends. CDR3 protein: CASGVSEQFS. The CDR3 DNA sequence: TGTGCCAGCGGAGTGAGTGAGCAGTTCTCC.

The chain has TRBV7-9 and TRBJ2-7; D is unclear. The CDR3 totals 12 residues. V dropped 4 bases and J dropped 0 bases, with 4 bases sitting between them. Germline V gene data show CDR1 as SEHNR and CDR2 as FQNEAQ (reference sequence). The CDR3 loop reads CASSYASYEQYF. The CDR3 DNA reads TGTGCCAGCAGCTACGCCTCCTACGAGCAGTACTTC. The variable domain in full, completed from reference TRBV7-9 and TRBJ2-7, reads DTGVSQNPRHKITKRGQNVTFRCDPISEHNRLYWYRQTLGQGPEFLTYFQNEAQLEKSRLLSDRFSAERPKGSFSTLEIQRTEQGDSAMYLCASSYASYEQYFGPGTRLTVT.

This clonotype was found many times. The gene calls are TRBV20-1 and TRBJ1-3; D possibly corresponds to TRBD1 (6 bases). The V end lost 1 base, the J end lost 7 bases, and 14 bases lay between the germline ends. From germline, CDR1 is DFQATT and CDR2 SNEGSKA (reference sequence). This CDR3 spans 14 amino acids. CDR3 region: CSARAGGIGNTIYF. CDR3 nucleotides: TGCAGTGCTAGAGCCGGGGGCATCGGGAACACCATATATTTT.

At least ten counts were recorded for this clonotype. It may be a read error: a sequence one base away is much more abundant. V usage is TRBV5-1 and J usage is TRBJ2-3; D not resolved. The germline V gene encodes CDR1 SGHRS and CDR2 YFSETQ. The CDR3 has 11 amino acids. Trimming took 7 bases from V and 8 from J, leaving 11 bases between them. CDR3 in amino acids: CASRSMGTQYF. CDR3 nucleotides: TGCGCCAGCCGAAGTATGGGTACGCAGTATTTT.

V and J are TRBV20-1 and TRBJ1-2; D unresolved. Germline V gene data show CDR1 as DFQATT and CDR2 as SNEGSKA (reference sequence). The CDR3 is made up of 15 amino acids. V lost 4 bases to trimming and J lost 4 bases, with 19 bases between them. The CDR3, as DNA: TGCAGTGCTACAGAACCCGGAGGAGGGAGCTATGGCTACACCTTC. It is translated as CSATEPGGGSYGYTF.

The chain combines TRBV6-2 or TRBV6-3 with TRBJ1-2; perhaps TRBD1 as D (5 bases). The CDR3 has 17 amino acids. In germline, CDR1 is MNHEY, CDR2 SVGEGT. V shed 0 bases and J shed 1 base, with 15 bases lying between them. CDR3 coding DNA: TGTGCCAGCAGTTACTCCTATCCCAGGGACTATAACTATGGCTACACCTTC. Translation gives CASSYSYPRDYNYGYTF.

This clonotype is labeled as medium-sized. This sequence joins TRBV19 and TRBJ2-1, with D tentatively TRBD1 (5 bases). Deletions cut 5 bases from V and 5 bases from J, with 13 bases between. CDR1 and CDR2 (germline): LNHDA, SQIVND (reference sequence). The CDR3 length is 14 residues. In DNA, the CDR3 is TGTGCCAGTAGTGAGGCAGGGCTCGACAATGAGCAGTTCTTC. It yields the protein CASSEAGLDNEQFF.

By share, this clonotype ranks as medium-sized. The V gene is TRBV20-1, the J gene TRBJ1-2; the D is unclear. The CDR3 runs 14 residues. Trimming shortened V by 1 base and J by 7 bases, and 16 bases separated the two germline ends. The germline V gene encodes CDR1 DFQATT and CDR2 SNEGSKA (reference sequence). The CDR3 coding sequence is TGCAGTGCTAGAGGCGGGATGACCGGAGTTGGCTACACCTTC. Amino acids: CSARGGMTGVGYTF.

This clonotype is medium-sized. The chain uses TRBV29-1 and TRBJ1-2; no reliable D call. This CDR3 is built from 11 residues. Germline CDR1 is SQVTM and CDR2 is ANQGSEA. V lost 4 bases and J lost 6, with 9 bases in between. The CDR3 DNA reads as TGCAGCGTTGTTACCGAGAATGGCTACACCTTC. Translated, it gives CSVVTENGYTF.

The genes are TRBV10-2 and TRBJ2-7; 7 bases map to TRBD2. The V and J ends lost 6 bases and 3 bases, in that order; junction bases with no gene match: 11. In germline, CDR1 is WSHSY, CDR2 SAAADI. The CDR3 is made up of 15 amino acids. The DNA of the CDR3 is TGCGCCAGCAGAATCCGGGACGGGAGGCTCTACGAGCAGTACTTC. Amino acids: CASRIRDGRLYEQYF.

This clonotype was picked up many times. This chain connects TRBV5-1 to TRBJ1-2, with a tentative D call TRBD1 (6 bases). Deletions cut 4 bases from V and 0 bases from J, with 19 bases between. The CDR3 is 17 residues long. CDR1 is SGHRS and CDR2 is YFSETQ in the germline V gene. The CDR3 sequence: CASSRRTAGLTNYGYTF. The CDR3 nucleotides are TGCGCCAGCAGCAGAAGGACAGCGGGGCTTACTAACTATGGCTACACCTTC.

This clonotype came up many times. The chain has TRBV19 and TRBJ2-4; 9 bases match TRBD1. J lost 9 bases, V lost 3 bases, and 3 bases had no gene match. Germline-derived CDR1 and CDR2 are LNHDA and SQIVND (reference sequence). The CDR3 consists of 13 residues. CDR3 amino acids: CASSMWTGVIQYF. The CDR3 region has the DNA TGTGCCAGTAGTATGTGGACAGGGGTCATTCAGTACTTC.

In this sample, this clonotype turned up many times. The rearrangement links TRBV27 to TRBJ2-7; D not resolved. This CDR3 comprises 13 residues. Germline lookup yields CDR1 MNHEY and CDR2 SMNVEV (reference sequence). The V end was cut by 3 bases, the J end by 2 bases, with 8 bases between. CDR3 sequence (DNA): TGTGCCAGCAGTTTCGGTAGTGCCTACGAGCAGTACTTC. It encodes CASSFGSAYEQYF.

The chain couples TRBV20-1 to TRBJ1-1; D is ambiguous. The germline V gene has CDR1 DFQATT and CDR2 SNEGSKA (reference sequence). CDR3 length: 11 residues. V dropped 6 bases and J dropped 4 bases, with 9 bases sitting between them. CDR3 sequence reads: CSALEGTEAFF. DNA for the CDR3: TGCAGTGCCCTGGAGGGCACTGAAGCTTTCTTT.

The V and J genes are TRBV24-1 and TRBJ1-4, with a possible D match to TRBD1 (5 bases). Germline CDR1 KGHDR, CDR2 SFDVKD. The CDR3 is 13 residues long. Deletions cut 6 bases from V and 8 bases from J, with 12 bases between. The CDR3 DNA reads as TGTGCCACCAGTAGGGGCCGAGGGGAAAAACTGTTTTTT. Its translation is CATSRGRGEKLFF.

Ten or more counts support this clonotype. The chain is built from TRBV4-1 and TRBJ1-3; D unclear. Germline-derived CDR1 and CDR2 are MGHRA and YSYEKL. Deletions cut 1 base from V and 4 bases from J, with 8 bases between. This CDR3 region has 14 residues. The CDR3 sequence: CASSQGFSGNTIYF. DNA of the CDR3: TGCGCCAGCAGCCAAGGTTTTTCGGGAAACACCATATATTTT.

Ten or more counts support this clonotype. The chain carries TRBV5-5 and TRBJ2-3; D possibly uses TRBD1 or TRBD2 (5 bases each). V dropped 0 bases and J dropped 1 base, with 6 bases sitting between them. The germline gives CDR1 SGHKS, CDR2 YYEKEE (reference sequence). The CDR3 has 14 residues. The chain's CDR3 is CASSLGGGTDTQYF. CDR3 in DNA: TGTGCCAGCAGCTTGGGAGGGGGCACAGATACGCAGTATTTT.

The V call is TRBV7-9, the J call TRBJ2-5; TRBD2 agrees at 7 bases. The germline V gene encodes CDR1 SEHNR and CDR2 FQNEAQ (reference sequence). This CDR3 spans 14 amino acids. After removal of 2 bases from V and 2 bases from J, the junction contained 2 bases not matched to a gene. The CDR3 DNA sequence: TGTGCCAGCAGCTTACTAGCGGTACAAGAGACCCAGTACTTC. The encoded protein is CASSLLAVQETQYF.

The chain has TRBV15 and TRBJ2-5, with D tentatively TRBD1 (5 bases). The CDR3 spans 17 residues. V shed 0 bases and J shed 3 bases, with 17 bases lying between them. From germline, CDR1 is LNHNV and CDR2 YYDKDF (reference sequence). CDR3 region: CATSRDRFRQTEETQYF. In nucleotides, the CDR3 is TGTGCCACCAGCAGAGATCGGTTCCGACAGACAGAAGAGACCCAGTACTTC.

For this clonotype: A much larger clonotype is one base distant, so this may be a read error. The gene calls are TRBV14 and TRBJ2-2, with 7 bases lining up with TRBD1. This CDR3 region has 15 residues. The ends lost 0 bases at V and 4 bases at J; junction bases unmatched: 2. CDR1 and CDR2 from the germline V gene are SGHDN and FVKESK. The CDR3 sequence is CASSQDRGITGELFF. Here the CDR3 DNA reads TGTGCCAGCAGCCAAGACAGGGGGATCACCGGGGAGCTGTTTTTT.

CDR3: CASAGDRGGEQYF. CDR3 DNA: TGTGCCAGCGCTGGGGACAGGGGCGGCGAGCAGTACTTC. The V call is TRBV6-1, the J call TRBJ2-7; 10 nucleotides align to TRBD1. The CDR3 totals 13 residues. Germline values: CDR1 MNHNS, CDR2 SASEGT. After removal of 8 bases from V and 6 bases from J, the junction contained 7 bases not matched to a gene.